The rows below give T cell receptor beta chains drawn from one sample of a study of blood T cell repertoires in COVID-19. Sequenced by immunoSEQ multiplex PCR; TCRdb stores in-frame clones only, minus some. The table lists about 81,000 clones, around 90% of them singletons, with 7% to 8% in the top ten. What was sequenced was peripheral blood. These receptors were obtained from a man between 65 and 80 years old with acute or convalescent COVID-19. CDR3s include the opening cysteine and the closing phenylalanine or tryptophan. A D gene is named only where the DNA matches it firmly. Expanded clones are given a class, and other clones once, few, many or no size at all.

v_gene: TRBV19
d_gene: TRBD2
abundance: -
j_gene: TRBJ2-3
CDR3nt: TGTGCCAGTAGTATGAGTTCTGCGGGGGGGCCGGATACGCAGTATTTT
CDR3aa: CASSMSSAGGPDTQYF

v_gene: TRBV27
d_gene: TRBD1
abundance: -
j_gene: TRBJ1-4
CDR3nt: TGTGCCAGCAGTCTGACAGGGATCGGGGAAAAACTGTTTTTT
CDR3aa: CASSLTGIGEKLFF

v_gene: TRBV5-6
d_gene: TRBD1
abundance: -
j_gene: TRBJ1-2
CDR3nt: TGTGCCAGCAGCTACCCAACAGGGGTTGGTGGCTACACCTTC
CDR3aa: CASSYPTGVGGYTF

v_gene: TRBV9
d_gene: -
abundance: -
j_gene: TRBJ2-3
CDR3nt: TGTGCCAGCAGTCCTTTCTCAGGGTCGCCCACAGATACGCAGTATTTT
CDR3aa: CASSPFSGSPTDTQYF

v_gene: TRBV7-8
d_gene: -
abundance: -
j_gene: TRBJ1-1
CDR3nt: TGTGCCAGCAGCTCCCAGGGTTGGACTGAAGCTTTCTTT
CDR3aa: CASSSQGWTEAFF

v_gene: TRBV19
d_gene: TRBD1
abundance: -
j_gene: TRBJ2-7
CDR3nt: TGTGCCAGTAGTAGGGACAGGGGCAACGAGCAGTACTTC
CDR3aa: CASSRDRGNEQYF

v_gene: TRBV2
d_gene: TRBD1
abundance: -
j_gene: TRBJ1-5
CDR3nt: TGTGCCAGCACAGGTGGCAGGGGGAATCAGCCCCAGCATTTT
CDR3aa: CASTGGRGNQPQHF

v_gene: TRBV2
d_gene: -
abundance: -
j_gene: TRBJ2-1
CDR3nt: TGTGCCAGCAGTGACTTGAGCGATGAGCAGTTCTTC
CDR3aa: CASSDLSDEQFF

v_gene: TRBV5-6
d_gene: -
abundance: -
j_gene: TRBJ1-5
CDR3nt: TGTGCCAGCAGCCAAACCCCCCCAGGGTGGGATCAGCCCCAGCATTTT
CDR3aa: CASSQTPPGWDQPQHF

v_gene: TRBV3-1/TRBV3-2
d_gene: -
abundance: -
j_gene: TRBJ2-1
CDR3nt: TGTGCCAGCAGCCCAGGGGGGCGCAATGAGCAGTTCTTC
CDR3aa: CASSPGGRNEQFF

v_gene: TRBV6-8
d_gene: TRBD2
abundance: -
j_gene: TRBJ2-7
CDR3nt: TGTGCCAGCAGTTACCAGACCGGGACTAGCGTTCACTACGAGCAGTACTTC
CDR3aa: CASSYQTGTSVHYEQYF

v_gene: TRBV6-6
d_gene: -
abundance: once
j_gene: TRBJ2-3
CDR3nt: TGTGCCAGCAGTCTTTTACAGACTATCACGTCGGAAGGCACAGATACGCAGTATTTT
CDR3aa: CASSLLQTITSEGTDTQYF

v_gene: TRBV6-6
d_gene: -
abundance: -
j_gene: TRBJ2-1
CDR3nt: TGTGCCAGCAGTTACTACAGGGTTGAGCAGTTCTTC
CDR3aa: CASSYYRVEQFF

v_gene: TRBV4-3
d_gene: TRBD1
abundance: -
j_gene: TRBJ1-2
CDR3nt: TGCGCCAGCAGCCAAGCCGGGACAGGGGTTTTTGGCTACACCTTC
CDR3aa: CASSQAGTGVFGYTF

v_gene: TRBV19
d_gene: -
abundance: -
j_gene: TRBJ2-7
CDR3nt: TGTGCCAGTAGTCCTAAGACAGGTACGATCTACGAGCAGTACTTC
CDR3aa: CASSPKTGTIYEQYF

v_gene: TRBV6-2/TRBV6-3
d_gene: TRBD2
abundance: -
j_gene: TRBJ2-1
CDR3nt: TGTGCCAGCAGCTTACTAGCGGGAGGATACAATGAGCAGTTCTTC
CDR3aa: CASSLLAGGYNEQFF

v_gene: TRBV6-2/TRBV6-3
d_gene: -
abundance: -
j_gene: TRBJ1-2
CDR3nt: TGTGCCAGCAGTTACAAGCCCGGCGGACTCTATGGCTACACCTTC
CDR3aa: CASSYKPGGLYGYTF

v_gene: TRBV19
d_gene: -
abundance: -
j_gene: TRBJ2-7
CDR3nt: TGTGCCAGTAGTTCCCACGGGTCGGGCTCCTACGAGCAGTACTTC
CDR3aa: CASSSHGSGSYEQYF

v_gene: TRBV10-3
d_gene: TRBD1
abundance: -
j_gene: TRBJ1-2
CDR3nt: TGTGCCATCAGTTTGGACAGGGTATATGACGGCTACACCTTC
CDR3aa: CAISLDRVYDGYTF

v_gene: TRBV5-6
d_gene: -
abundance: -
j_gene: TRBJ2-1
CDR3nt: TGTGCCAGCAGCTTTGGACTCGACTACAATGAGCAGTTCTTC
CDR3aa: CASSFGLDYNEQFF

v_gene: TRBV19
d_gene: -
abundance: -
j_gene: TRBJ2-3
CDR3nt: TGTGCCAGTAGTTCCTACACAGATACGCAGTATTTT
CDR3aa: CASSSYTDTQYF

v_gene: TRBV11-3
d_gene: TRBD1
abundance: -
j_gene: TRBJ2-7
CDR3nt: TGTGCCAGCAGCAGGGACAGAATCTCTGAGCAGTACTTC
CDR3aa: CASSRDRISEQYF

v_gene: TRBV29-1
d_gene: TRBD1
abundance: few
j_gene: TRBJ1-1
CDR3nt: TGCAGCGTAGGGGACAGGACGAACACTGAAGCTTTCTTT
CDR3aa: CSVGDRTNTEAFF

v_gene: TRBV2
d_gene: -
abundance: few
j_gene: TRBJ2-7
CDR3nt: TGTGCCAGCAGTCAATGGGGACAGCCCGCGGGAGAGCAGTACTTC
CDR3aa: CASSQWGQPAGEQYF

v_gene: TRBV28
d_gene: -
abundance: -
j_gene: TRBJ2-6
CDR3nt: TGTGCCAGCAGTTACGGACAGTCAGGATCTGGGGCCAACGTCCTGACTTTC
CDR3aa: CASSYGQSGSGANVLTF

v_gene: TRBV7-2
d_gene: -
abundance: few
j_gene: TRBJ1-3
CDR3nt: TGTGCCAGCAGCTTAGCCCCAGCGGTCTCTGGAAACACCATATATTTT
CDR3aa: CASSLAPAVSGNTIYF

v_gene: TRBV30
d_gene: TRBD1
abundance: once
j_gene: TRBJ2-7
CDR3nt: TGTGCCTGGTCCGCCCGGGTCCTGACAGGGCAACACTACGAGCAGTACTTC
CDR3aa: CAWSARVLTGQHYEQYF

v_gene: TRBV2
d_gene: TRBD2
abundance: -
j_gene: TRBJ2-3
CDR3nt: TGTGCCAGCAGGGAGCGGGAGGGGGTTTTCACAGATACGCAGTATTTT
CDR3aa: CASREREGVFTDTQYF

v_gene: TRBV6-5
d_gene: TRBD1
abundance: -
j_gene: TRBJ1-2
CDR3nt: TGTGCCAGCAGTTACTTGACAGGGGGTGGGGTTTATGGCTACACCTTC
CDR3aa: CASSYLTGGGVYGYTF

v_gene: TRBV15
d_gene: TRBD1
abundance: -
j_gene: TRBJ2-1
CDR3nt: TGTGCCACCACCTTGGACAGGGTATACAATGAGCAGTTCTTC
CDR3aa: CATTLDRVYNEQFF

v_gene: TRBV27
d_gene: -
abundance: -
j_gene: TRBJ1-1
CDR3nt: TGTGCCAGCAGTTGGGGGGAGAACACTGAAGCTTTCTTT
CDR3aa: CASSWGENTEAFF

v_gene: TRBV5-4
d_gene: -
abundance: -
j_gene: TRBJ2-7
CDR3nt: TGTGCCAGCAGCTTGGCAGGGTCGTACGAGCAGTACTTC
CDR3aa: CASSLAGSYEQYF

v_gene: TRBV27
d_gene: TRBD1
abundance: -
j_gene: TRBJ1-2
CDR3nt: TGTGCCAGCAGTGCGGGACAGAATGGCTACACCTTC
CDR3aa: CASSAGQNGYTF

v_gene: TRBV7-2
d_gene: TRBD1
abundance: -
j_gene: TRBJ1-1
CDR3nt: TGTGCCAGCAGCCCACACAGGGGGAACACTGAAGCTTTCTTT
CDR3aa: CASSPHRGNTEAFF

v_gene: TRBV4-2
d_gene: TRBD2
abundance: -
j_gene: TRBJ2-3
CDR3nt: TGTGCCAGCAGCCACGCCTTTGGGCGGGGGAGCACAGATACGCAGTATTTT
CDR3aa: CASSHAFGRGSTDTQYF

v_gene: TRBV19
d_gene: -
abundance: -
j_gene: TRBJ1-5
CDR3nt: TGTGCCAGTAGTATTCAGGGAAAGGGGTCGATTAGCAATCAGCCCCAGCATTTT
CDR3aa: CASSIQGKGSISNQPQHF

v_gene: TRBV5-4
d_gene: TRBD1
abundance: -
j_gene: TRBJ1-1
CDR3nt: TGTGCCAGCAGCCCCTGGGACAGGGGTGAAGCTTTCTTT
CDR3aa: CASSPWDRGEAFF

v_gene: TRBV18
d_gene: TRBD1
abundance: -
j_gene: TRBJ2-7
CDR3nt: TGTGCCAGCTCACCCCTGACAGGGGGCGTCTACGAGCAGTACTTC
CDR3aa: CASSPLTGGVYEQYF

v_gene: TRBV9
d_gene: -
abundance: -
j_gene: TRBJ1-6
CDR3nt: TGTGCCAGCAGCGTAGGGAGCGGCGGGGCGTTTGAGAATTCACCCCTCCACTTT
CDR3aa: CASSVGSGGAFENSPLHF

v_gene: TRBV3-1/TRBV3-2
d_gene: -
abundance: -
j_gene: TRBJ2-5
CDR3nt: TGTGCCAGCAGCCAACAGGGGTTCTTGGAGACCCAGTACTTC
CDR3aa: CASSQQGFLETQYF

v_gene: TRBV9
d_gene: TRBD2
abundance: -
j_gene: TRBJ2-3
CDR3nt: TGTGCCAGCAGCCGGACTAGCGGGAGTGCAGATACGCAGTATTTT
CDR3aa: CASSRTSGSADTQYF

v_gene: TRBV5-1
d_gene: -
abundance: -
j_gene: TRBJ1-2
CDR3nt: TGCGCCAGCAGCCCGGGGGGGACCGGCATGTATGGCTACACCTTC
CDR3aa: CASSPGGTGMYGYTF

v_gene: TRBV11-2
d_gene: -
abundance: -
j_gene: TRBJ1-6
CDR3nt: TGTGCCAGCAGCATTCTCTCGGGTCGTTCACCCCTCCACTTT
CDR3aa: CASSILSGRSPLHF

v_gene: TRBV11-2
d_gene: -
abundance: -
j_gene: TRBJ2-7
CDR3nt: TGTGCCAGCAGTCACTACGAGCAGTACTTC
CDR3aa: CASSHYEQYF

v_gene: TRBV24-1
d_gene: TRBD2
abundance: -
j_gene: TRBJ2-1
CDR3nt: TGTGCCACCAGTGATCCACCTCTAGCGGGAGAGGGTAATGAGCAGTTCTTC
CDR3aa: CATSDPPLAGEGNEQFF

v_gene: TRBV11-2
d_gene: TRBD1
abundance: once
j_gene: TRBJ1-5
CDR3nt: TGTGCCAGCAGCCGACAGGGTTGGGGTCAGCCCCAGCATTTT
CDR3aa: CASSRQGWGQPQHF

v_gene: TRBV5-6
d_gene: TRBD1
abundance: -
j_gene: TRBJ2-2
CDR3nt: TGTGCCAGCAGCCTCGCAGGGGGCGGGACGAACACCGGGGAGCTGTTTTTT
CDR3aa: CASSLAGGGTNTGELFF

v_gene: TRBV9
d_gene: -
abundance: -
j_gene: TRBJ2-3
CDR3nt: TGTGCCAGCAGCGTATATGGCGGGGGCTCCACAGATACGCAGTATTTT
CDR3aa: CASSVYGGGSTDTQYF

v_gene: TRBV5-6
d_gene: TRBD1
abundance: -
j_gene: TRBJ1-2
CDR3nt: TGTGCCAGCAGCTTGACGGGGACAGGTCTCAGCCTTAACTATGGCTACACCTTC
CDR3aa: CASSLTGTGLSLNYGYTF

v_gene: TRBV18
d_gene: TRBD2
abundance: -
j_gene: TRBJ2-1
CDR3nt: TGTGGTAGCGGGAGGGCCGGTCCCGGCAATGAGCAGTTCTTC
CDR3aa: CGSGRAGPGNEQFF

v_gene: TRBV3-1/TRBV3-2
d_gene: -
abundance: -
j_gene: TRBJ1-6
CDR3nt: TGTGCCAGCAGCCAAGCAGGGTGGGATTCACCCCTCCACTTT
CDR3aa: CASSQAGWDSPLHF

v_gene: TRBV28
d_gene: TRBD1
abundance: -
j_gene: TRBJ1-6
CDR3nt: TGTGCCAGCAGTCCCCAGGACAGGGATAATTCACCCCTCCACTTT
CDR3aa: CASSPQDRDNSPLHF

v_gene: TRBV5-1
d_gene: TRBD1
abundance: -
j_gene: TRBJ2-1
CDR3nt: TGCGCCAGTGATTCCGGGACAGCCTCCTACAATGAGCAGTTCTTC
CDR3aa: CASDSGTASYNEQFF

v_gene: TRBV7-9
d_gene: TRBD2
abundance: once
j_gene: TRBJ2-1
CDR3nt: TGTGCCAGCAGCTTGCCCTCCGGGACTAGCGGGCTCAATGAGCAGTTCTTC
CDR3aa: CASSLPSGTSGLNEQFF

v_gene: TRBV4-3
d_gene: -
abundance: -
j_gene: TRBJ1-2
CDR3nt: TGCGCCAGCAGCCAAGATAGGGGCGGGGGGACTAACTATGGCTACACCTTC
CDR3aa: CASSQDRGGGTNYGYTF

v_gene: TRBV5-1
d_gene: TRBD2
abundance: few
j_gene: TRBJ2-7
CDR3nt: TGCGCCAGCAGCTTGGTTTCTAGCGGATACGAGCAGTACTTC
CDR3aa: CASSLVSSGYEQYF

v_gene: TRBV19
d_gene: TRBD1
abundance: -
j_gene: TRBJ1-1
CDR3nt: TGTGCCAGTACCCCCCTCGACCCGACAGGGTTGAACACTGAAGCTTTCTTT
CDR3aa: CASTPLDPTGLNTEAFF

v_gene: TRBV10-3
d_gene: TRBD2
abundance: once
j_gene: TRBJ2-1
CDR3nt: TGTGCCATCAGTGAGCGGCTAGCGGGAGAAATCTATGAGCAGTTCTTC
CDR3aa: CAISERLAGEIYEQFF

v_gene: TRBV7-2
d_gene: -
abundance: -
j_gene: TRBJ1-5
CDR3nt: TGTGCCAGCAGCCCTGGACACAATCAGCCCCAGCATTTT
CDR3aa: CASSPGHNQPQHF